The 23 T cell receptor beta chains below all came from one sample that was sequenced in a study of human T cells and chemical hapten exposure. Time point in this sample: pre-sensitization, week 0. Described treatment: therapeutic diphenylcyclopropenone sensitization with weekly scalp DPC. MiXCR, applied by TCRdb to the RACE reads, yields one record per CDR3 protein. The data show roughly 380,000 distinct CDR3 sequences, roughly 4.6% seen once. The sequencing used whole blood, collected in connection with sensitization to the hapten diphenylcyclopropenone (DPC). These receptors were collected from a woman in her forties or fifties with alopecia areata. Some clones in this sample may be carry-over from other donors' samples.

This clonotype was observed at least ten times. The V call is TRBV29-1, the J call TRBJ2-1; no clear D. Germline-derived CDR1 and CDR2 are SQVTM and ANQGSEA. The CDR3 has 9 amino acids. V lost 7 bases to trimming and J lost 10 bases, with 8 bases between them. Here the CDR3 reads CSDGGEQFF. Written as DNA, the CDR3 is TGCAGCGATGGTGGGGAGCAGTTCTTC.

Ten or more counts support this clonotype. The CDR3 here is CASSVGTAYGYTF. The CDR3 region has the DNA TGTGCCAGCAGTGTAGGGACGGCATATGGCTACACCTTC. The chain employs TRBV6-1 and TRBJ1-2, with D perhaps matching TRBD1 (5 bases). CDR1 and CDR2 (germline): MNHNS, SASEGT. V lost 4 bases and J lost 5, with 11 bases in between. This CDR3 is built from 13 residues.

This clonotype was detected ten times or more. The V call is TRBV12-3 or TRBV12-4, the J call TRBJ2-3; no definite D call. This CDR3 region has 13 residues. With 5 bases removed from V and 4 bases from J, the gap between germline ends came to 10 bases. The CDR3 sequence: CASSADGADTQYF. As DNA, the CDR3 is TGTGCCAGCAGTGCCGATGGGGCAGATACGCAGTATTTT.

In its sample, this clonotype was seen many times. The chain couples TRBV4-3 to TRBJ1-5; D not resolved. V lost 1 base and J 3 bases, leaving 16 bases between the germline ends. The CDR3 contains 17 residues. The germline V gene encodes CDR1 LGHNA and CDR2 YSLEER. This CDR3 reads CASSQGSRSPDNQPQHF. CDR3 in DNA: TGCGCCAGCAGCCAAGGAAGCCGATCTCCGGACAATCAGCCCCAGCATTTT.

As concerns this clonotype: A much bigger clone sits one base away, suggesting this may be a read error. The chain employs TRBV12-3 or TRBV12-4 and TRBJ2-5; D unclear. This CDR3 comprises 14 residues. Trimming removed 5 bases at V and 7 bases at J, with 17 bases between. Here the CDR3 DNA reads TGTGCCAGCAGTCTCACCGGGCCCCGAGGGACCCAGTACTTC. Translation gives CASSLTGPRGTQYF.

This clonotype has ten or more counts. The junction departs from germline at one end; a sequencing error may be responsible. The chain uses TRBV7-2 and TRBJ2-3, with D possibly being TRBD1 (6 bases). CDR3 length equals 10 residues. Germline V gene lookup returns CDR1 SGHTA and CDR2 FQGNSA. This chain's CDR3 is CASSSTGDSF. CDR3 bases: TGTGCCAGCAGCTCGACAGGTGACTCTTTT.

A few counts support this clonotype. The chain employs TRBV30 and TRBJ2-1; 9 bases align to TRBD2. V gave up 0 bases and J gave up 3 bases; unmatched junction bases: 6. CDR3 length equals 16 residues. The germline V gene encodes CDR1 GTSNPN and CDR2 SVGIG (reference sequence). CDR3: CAWSVQGGRVYNEQFF. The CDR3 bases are TGTGCCTGGAGTGTACAGGGCGGGAGGGTCTACAATGAGCAGTTCTTC. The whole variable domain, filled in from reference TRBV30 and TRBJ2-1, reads SQTIHQWPATLVQPVGSPLSLECTVEGTSNPNLYWYRQAAGRGLQLLFYSVGIGQISSEVPQNLSASRPQDRQFILSSKKLLLSDSGFYLCAWSVQGGRVYNEQFFGPGTRLTVL.

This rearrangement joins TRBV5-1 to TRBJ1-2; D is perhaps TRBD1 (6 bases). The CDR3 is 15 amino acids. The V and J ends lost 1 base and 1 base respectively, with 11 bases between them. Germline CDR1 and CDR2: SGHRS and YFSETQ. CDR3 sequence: CASSLPGDFNYGYTF. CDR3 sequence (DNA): TGCGCCAGCAGCTTGCCAGGGGACTTTAACTATGGCTACACCTTC. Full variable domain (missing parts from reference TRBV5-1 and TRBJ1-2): KAGVTQTPRYLIKTRGQQVTLSCSPISGHRSVSWYQQTPGQGLQFLFEYFSETQRNKGNFPGRFSGRQFSNSRSEMNVSTLELGDSALYLCASSLPGDFNYGYTFGSGTRLTVV.

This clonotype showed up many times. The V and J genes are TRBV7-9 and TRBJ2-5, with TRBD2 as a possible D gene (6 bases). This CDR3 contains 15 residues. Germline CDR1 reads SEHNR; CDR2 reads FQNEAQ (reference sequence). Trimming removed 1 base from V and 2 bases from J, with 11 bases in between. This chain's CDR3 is CASSLGGAGQETQYF. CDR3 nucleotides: TGTGCCAGCAGCTTAGGAGGAGCGGGTCAAGAGACCCAGTACTTC.

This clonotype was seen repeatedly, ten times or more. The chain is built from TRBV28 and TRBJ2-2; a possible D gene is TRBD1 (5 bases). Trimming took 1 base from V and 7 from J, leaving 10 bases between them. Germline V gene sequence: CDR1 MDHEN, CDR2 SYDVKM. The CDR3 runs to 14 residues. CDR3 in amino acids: CASSLYRQYGELFF. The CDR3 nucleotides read TGTGCCAGCAGTTTATACAGACAGTACGGGGAGCTGTTTTTT.

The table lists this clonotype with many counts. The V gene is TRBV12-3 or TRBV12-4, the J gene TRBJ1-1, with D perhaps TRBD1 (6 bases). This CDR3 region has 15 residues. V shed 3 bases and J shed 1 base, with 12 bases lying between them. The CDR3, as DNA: TGTGCCAGCAGTTTCGGGGGCGCGGGGAACACTGAAGCTTTCTTT. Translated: CASSFGGAGNTEAFF.

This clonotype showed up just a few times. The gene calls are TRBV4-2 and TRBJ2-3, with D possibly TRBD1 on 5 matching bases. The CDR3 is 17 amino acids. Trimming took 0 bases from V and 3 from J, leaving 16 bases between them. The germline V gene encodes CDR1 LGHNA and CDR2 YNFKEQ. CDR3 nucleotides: TGTGCCAGCAGCCAAGATCCCTTGACAGTTCCGACAGATACGCAGTATTTT. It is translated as CASSQDPLTVPTDTQYF.

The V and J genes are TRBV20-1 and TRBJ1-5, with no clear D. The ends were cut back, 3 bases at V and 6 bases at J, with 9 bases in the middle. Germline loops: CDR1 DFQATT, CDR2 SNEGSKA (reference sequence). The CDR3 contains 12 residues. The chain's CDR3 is CSASPPGQPQHF. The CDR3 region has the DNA TGCAGTGCTAGCCCTCCGGGTCAGCCCCAGCATTTT.

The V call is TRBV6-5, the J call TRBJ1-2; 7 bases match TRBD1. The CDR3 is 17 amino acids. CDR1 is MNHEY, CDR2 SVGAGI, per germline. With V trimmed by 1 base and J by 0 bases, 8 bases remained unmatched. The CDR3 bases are TGTGCCAGCAGTTACTTCACCCGACAGGGTCCTAACTATGGCTACACCTTC. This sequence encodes CASSYFTRQGPNYGYTF.

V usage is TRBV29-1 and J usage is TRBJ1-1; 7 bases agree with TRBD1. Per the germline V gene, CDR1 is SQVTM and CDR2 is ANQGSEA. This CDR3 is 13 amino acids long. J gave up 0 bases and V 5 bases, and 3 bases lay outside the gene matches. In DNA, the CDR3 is TGCAGCGTTAAAGGGACAGTGAACACTGAAGCTTTCTTT. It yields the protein CSVKGTVNTEAFF.

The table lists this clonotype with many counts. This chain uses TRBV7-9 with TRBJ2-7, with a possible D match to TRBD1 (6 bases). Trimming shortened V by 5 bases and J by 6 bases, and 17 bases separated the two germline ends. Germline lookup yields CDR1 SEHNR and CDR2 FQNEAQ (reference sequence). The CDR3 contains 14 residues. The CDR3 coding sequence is TGTGCCAGCAGCCAAATCACAGGGTCGGGCGAGCAGTACTTC. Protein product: CASSQITGSGEQYF.

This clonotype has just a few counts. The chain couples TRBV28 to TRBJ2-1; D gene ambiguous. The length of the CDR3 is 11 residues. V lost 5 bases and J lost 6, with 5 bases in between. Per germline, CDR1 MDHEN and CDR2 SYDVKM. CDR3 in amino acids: CASSLFNEQFF. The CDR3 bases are TGTGCCAGCAGTCTATTCAATGAGCAGTTCTTC.

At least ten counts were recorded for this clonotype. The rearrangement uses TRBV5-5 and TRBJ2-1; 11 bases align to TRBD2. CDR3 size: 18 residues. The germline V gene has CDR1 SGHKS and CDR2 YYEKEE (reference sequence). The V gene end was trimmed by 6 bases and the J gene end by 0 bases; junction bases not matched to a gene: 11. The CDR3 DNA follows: TGTGCCAGCACCACCCAGGGACTAGCGGTTAGCTCCTACAATGAGCAGTTCTTC. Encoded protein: CASTTQGLAVSSYNEQFF.

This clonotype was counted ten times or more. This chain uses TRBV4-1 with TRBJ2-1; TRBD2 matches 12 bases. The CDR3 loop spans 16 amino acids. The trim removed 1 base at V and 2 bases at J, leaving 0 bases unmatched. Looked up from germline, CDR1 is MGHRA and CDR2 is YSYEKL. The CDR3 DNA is TGCGCCAGCAGCCAAGGGACTAGCGGGACCTACAATGAGCAGTTCTTC. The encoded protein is CASSQGTSGTYNEQFF.

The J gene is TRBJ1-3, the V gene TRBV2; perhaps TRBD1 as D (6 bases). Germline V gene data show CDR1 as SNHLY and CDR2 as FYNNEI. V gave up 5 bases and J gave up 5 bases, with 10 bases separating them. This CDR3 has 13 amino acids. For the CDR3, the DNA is TGTGCCAGCAGTATGGACAGCCGAAACACCATATATTTT. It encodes CASSMDSRNTIYF.

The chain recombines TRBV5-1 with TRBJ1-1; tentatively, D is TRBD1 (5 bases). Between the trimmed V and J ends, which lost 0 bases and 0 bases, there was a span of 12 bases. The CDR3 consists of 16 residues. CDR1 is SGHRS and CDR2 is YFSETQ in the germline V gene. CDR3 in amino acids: CASSLGPRVLNTEAFF. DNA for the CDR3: TGCGCCAGCAGCTTGGGGCCCAGGGTCCTGAACACTGAAGCTTTCTTT. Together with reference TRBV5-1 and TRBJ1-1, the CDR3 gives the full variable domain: KAGVTQTPRYLIKTRGQQVTLSCSPISGHRSVSWYQQTPGQGLQFLFEYFSETQRNKGNFPGRFSGRQFSNSRSEMNVSTLELGDSALYLCASSLGPRVLNTEAFFGQGTRLTVV.

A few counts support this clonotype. The CDR3 protein is CASQGAWGEKLFF. CDR3 nucleotide sequence: TGCGCCAGTCAGGGGGCCTGGGGTGAAAAACTGTTTTTT. The V and J genes are TRBV4-1 and TRBJ1-4, with 8 bases fitting TRBD1. This CDR3 has 13 residues. V lost 9 bases and J lost 7; bases outside the gene matches: 7. Looked up from germline, CDR1 is MGHRA and CDR2 is YSYEKL.

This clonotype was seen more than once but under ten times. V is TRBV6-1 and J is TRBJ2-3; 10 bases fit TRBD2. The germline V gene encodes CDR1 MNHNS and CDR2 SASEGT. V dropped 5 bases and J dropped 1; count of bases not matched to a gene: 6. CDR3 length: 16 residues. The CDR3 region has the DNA TGTGCCAGCAGTCGTCTAGCGGGGGAACGCACAGATACGCAGTATTTT. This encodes CASSRLAGERTDTQYF.